This T cell receptor beta chain was retrieved from a study of CXCR3-negative and CXCR3-positive naive CD8 T cells. Study context: With about 1.5 +/- 0.3 million reads per library, the TRB reads numbered some 150 million in total. Whole-study results and caveats: More hydrophobic TRB CDR3s were found in CXCR3-positive naive cells than in CXCR3-negative naive cells.

As for this clonotype: Its antigen is unknown.

Sorting was done in triplicate for each CD8+ T cell subset (300,000 cells each). Naive CD8+ T cells were CD45RO-CCR7+CD27+CD95-. UMI-labeled 5' RACE yielded the TRB cDNA libraries. For each CDR3 protein, TCRdb gives one entry from its re-call of the 5' RACE reads, without DNA. The sample totals about 89,000 distinct CDR3 sequences; its top ten clones hold about 1.1%. The source of this sequence is a human donor in good health. Some clones in this sample may be carry-over from other donors' samples. Specimen: naive CXCR3+ CD8+ T cells from blood. The subset here: CD45RO-CCR7+CD27+CD95- naive CD8+ T cells expressing CXCR3 (TNR3+).

The CDR3 spells CASIGRGGTGELFF. The genes are TRBV6-5 and TRBJ2-2; TCRdb designates TRBD1, a call that cannot be tested without DNA. This CDR3 is 14 amino acids long. Germline V gene sequence: CDR1 MNHEY, CDR2 SVGAGI.